Given below is one TCR beta chain in context. The CDR3 sequence is 14 residues long. Unmatched junction bases numbered 4, after V lost 0 bases and J lost 7 bases. The germline gives CDR1 SGHRS, CDR2 YFSETQ. The data were obtained in a study of blood T cell repertoires in COVID-19. Study context: Some COVID-19 samples were acute and others convalescent; all came from the United States, Italy and Spain.

The authors' processing: Quantification of nucleated cells was approximated via reference gene primer amplification. Sequenced by immunoSEQ multiplex PCR; TCRdb stores in-frame clones only, minus some. V and J calls and clone size follow that table, whereas D and trimming were derived from the DNA. The data contain 200,000 to 250,000 clones, 80% to 90% of them singletons. Sequenced input: peripheral blood. The genes are TRBV5-1 and TRBJ2-1, with 7 nucleotides matching TRBD2. The receptor was derived from a man aged 25-45 years with active or convalescent COVID-19. For the CDR3, the DNA is TGCGCCAGCAGCTTGGGTGGGAGGGAGAATGAGCAGTTCTTC. Translating it yields CASSLGGRENEQFF.